This is a list of T cell receptor beta chains from one sample in a study of spatial heterogeneity in lung cancer. TCRdb passed the 5' RACE reads through MiXCR, listing each CDR3 protein once. Counted here are approximately 39,000 distinct CDR3 sequences, about 7.9% occurring once; the ten biggest clones make up over 8%. Sequences were derived from PBMCs, sampled at follow-up. These receptor sequences come from a male donor with early-stage non-small cell lung cancer. Both conserved end residues are part of each CDR3. The D gene is left open where the match is weak. Clone size is not always given. Where it is, it says once, few, many or a class for expanded clones.

V,size,D,J,CDR3,DNA
TRBV3-1,few,TRBD2,TRBJ2-1,CASSHSGASDSFF,TGTGCCAGCAGCCATAGCGGGGCGAGCGATTCGTTCTTC
TRBV24-1,.,.,TRBJ2-1,CATSDSHNEQFF,TGTGCCACCAGTGATTCCCACAATGAGCAGTTCTTC
TRBV7-2,many,TRBD2,TRBJ2-1,CASSLQGLAVDEQFF,TGTGCCAGCAGCCTCCAGGGACTAGCGGTAGATGAGCAGTTCTTC
TRBV7-9,many,.,TRBJ1-4,CASSLGQRNEKLFF,TGTGCCAGCAGCTTAGGGCAGAGAAATGAAAAACTGTTTTTT
TRBV5-1,many,.,TRBJ2-1,CASSLAIGAGGLPDNEQFF,TGCGCCAGCAGCTTGGCCATTGGCGCGGGTGGACTACCAGACAATGAGCAGTTCTTC
TRBV14,many,.,TRBJ2-7,CASSPRLDGEQYF,TGTGCCAGCAGCCCCCGGTTAGATGGCGAGCAGTACTTC
TRBV7-9,many,.,TRBJ2-2,CASSLVTGEGNTGELFF,TGTGCCAGCAGCTTAGTTACGGGGGAAGGTAACACCGGGGAGCTGTTTTTT
TRBV6-5,many,.,TRBJ2-7,CASSYDSSYEQYF,TGTGCCAGCAGTTATGACAGCTCCTACGAGCAGTACTTC
TRBV7-3,many,TRBD1,TRBJ2-3,CASSFGTGPTDTQYF,TGTGCCAGCAGCTTCGGGACAGGGCCCACAGATACGCAGTATTTT
TRBV12-3/TRBV12-4,many,TRBD2,TRBJ2-2,CASRISIAGTNTGELFF,TGTGCCAGCCGCATCTCGATAGCGGGAACGAACACCGGGGAGCTGTTTTTT
TRBV20-1,.,TRBD1,TRBJ1-3,CSARDPGGGNTIYF,TGCAGTGCTAGAGATCCAGGGGGTGGAAACACCATATATTTT
TRBV18,many,.,TRBJ1-1,CASSPPSPENTEAFF,TGTGCCAGCTCACCACCGAGTCCAGAGAACACTGAAGCTTTCTTT
TRBV4-2,many,.,TRBJ1-5,CASSQPGASNQPQHF,TGTGCCAGCAGCCAACCAGGGGCTAGCAATCAGCCCCAGCATTTT
TRBV6-5,many,.,TRBJ2-7,CASSYSSQGFYEQYF,TGTGCCAGCAGTTACTCGTCACAGGGCTTCTACGAGCAGTACTTC
TRBV4-1,many,.,TRBJ2-7,CASSVMQGTSYEQYF,TGCGCCAGCAGTGTGATGCAAGGGACCTCCTACGAGCAGTACTTC
TRBV9,many,.,TRBJ2-1,CASSRLSSGGSFEQFF,TGTGCCAGCAGCCGGCTCAGCTCCGGGGGTTCATTTGAGCAGTTCTTC
TRBV7-4,many,.,TRBJ2-7,CASSLAHTAPLVGQYF,TGTGCCAGCAGCTTAGCCCACACGGCACCCCTGGTTGGGCAGTACTTC
TRBV7-2,many,.,TRBJ1-1,CASSLVAIETGRGTEAFF,TGTGCCAGCAGCTTAGTAGCAATAGAAACAGGGAGGGGGACTGAAGCTTTCTTT